The present entry profiles one TCR beta chain with its context. Per the original data handling: Amplified reference gene primers provided the basis for estimating nucleated cell counts. Libraries were prepared by immunoSEQ multiplex PCR; TCRdb keeps only in-frame clonotypes and omits some of them. That table is the source of V, J and clone size, and D and trimming were worked out from the DNA. The table records 150,000 to 180,000 clones, under 95% of them present only once. The sample comes from a study of blood T cell repertoires in COVID-19. As for the study in general: Samples came from the United States, Italy and Spain, spanning acute and convalescent COVID-19. PBMCs, B-cell-depleted T cells, or T cells provided the cDNA or gDNA that made up the material.

The receptor was derived from a man aged 50 or older with acute or convalescent COVID-19. Sequencing used peripheral blood.

CDR3 nucleotide sequence: TGCGCCAGCAGCCAAGAGGTGGGGCAGGGCAATCAGCCCCAGCATTTT. Translated: CASSQEVGQGNQPQHF. V is TRBV4-3 and J is TRBJ1-5; a weak D match, TRBD1 (5 bases). CDR1 is LGHNA and CDR2 is YSLEER in the germline V gene. The CDR3 consists of 16 residues. Trimming removed 0 bases from V and 2 bases from J, with 11 bases in between.